A selection of T cell receptor beta chains follows, all from one sample in a study of blood T cells in healthy people across ages. MiXCR was run by TCRdb on the 5' RACE reads, yielding one entry per CDR3 protein. This table holds fewer than 2 million distinct CDR3 sequences, around 40% found once. Sequencing was carried out using blood. The receptors here all came from a human donor in good health. CDR3s include the opening cysteine and the closing phenylalanine or tryptophan. A D gene is named only where the DNA matches it firmly. The size entry is marked missing in some rows and otherwise reads once, few, many or a size class.

j_call d_call clone_size v_call cdr3_nt cdr3_aa
TRBJ2-3 . . TRBV20-1 TGCAGTGCTAGGGACCCCAACACAGATACGCAGTATTTT CSARDPNTDTQYF
TRBJ1-1 . . TRBV29-1 TGCAGCGTTCCCCGTGATGAATGGAACACTGAAGCTTTCTTT CSVPRDEWNTEAFF
TRBJ2-1 TRBD2 few TRBV6-2/TRBV6-3 TGTGCCAGCTCGTTAAGGCCTAGCGGGAGCCGGCCGTCCTACAATGAGCAGTTCTTC CASSLRPSGSRPSYNEQFF
TRBJ2-7 . . TRBV24-1 TGTGCCACCAGTGCGACGGGATCAACCTACGAGCAGTACTTC CATSATGSTYEQYF
TRBJ1-1 . few TRBV12-5 TGTGCTAGTGGTTCCCGATACCTCTCGTCTGGAGAAGCTTTCTTT CASGSRYLSSGEAFF
TRBJ2-7 TRBD2 . TRBV5-1 TGCGCCAGCAGCTACGGGGGGACCAACGCCTACGAGCAGTACTTC CASSYGGTNAYEQYF
TRBJ2-3 . . TRBV11-3 TGTGCCAGCAGCCTACAGGTGCATACGCAGTATTTT CASSLQVHTQYF
TRBJ2-1 . . TRBV20-1 TGCAGTGCTCCTAATCCTGGGGACGAATCCTACAATGAGCAGTTCTTC CSAPNPGDESYNEQFF
TRBJ2-7 TRBD2 many TRBV29-1 TGCAGCCAACAGCTAGCGGGGGTATCCTACGAGCAGTACTTC CSQQLAGVSYEQYF
TRBJ2-1 TRBD2 . TRBV20-1 TGCAGTGTCTTAGCGGGGAGCTCCTACAATGAGCAGTTCTTC CSVLAGSSYNEQFF
TRBJ2-1 . . TRBV5-1 TGCGCCAGCAGCTTGATACCGCAACAGGGTCCGTTTGGGGATGAGCAGTTCTTC CASSLIPQQGPFGDEQFF
TRBJ1-1 . . TRBV5-1 TGCGCCAGCAGCCCCCGGGACTTCACTGAAGCTTTCTTT CASSPRDFTEAFF
TRBJ1-2 TRBD1 . TRBV12-3/TRBV12-4 TGTGCCAGCAGTTTAGGGGACAGGGCAGGGCTCTATGGCTACACCTTC CASSLGDRAGLYGYTF
TRBJ1-1 . few TRBV18 TGTGCCAGCTCACCAAACAGGGCGAACACTGAAGCTTTCTTT CASSPNRANTEAFF
TRBJ1-2 . . TRBV7-2 TGTGCCAGCAGCCCTGCCCACGGTAACCGTTATGGCTACACCTTC CASSPAHGNRYGYTF
TRBJ2-5 TRBD1 few TRBV7-3 TGTGCCAGCAGCTTATATGGCAGGGGGCTAGAGACCCAGTACTTC CASSLYGRGLETQYF
TRBJ1-2 . . TRBV20-1 TGCAGTGCCCAGAAGGGGTCGGCCCGCTATGGCTACACCTTC CSAQKGSARYGYTF
TRBJ2-5 . few TRBV7-2 TGTGCCAGCAGTCTACTGATGGAGCAGTACTTC CASSLLMEQYF
TRBJ1-6 . few TRBV28 TGTGCCAGCAGTCGTCCCCACGCTTCACCCCTCCACTTT CASSRPHASPLHF
TRBJ2-3 . few TRBV11-2 TGTGCCAGCAGCTTAGTGGATGGGGCGGCCCCCGGTACGCAGTATTTT CASSLVDGAAPGTQYF
TRBJ2-5 . few TRBV6-5 TGTGCCAGCAATCAAATACCAGGGAGGGAGACCCAGTACTTC CASNQIPGRETQYF
TRBJ1-1 . . TRBV5-1 TGCGCCAGCAAAATTAGCCCAGGAGTGAACACTGAAGCTTTCTTT CASKISPGVNTEAFF
TRBJ1-2 . . TRBV5-1 TGCGCCAGCAGCTTGAATGAAGGGGACGACTATGGCTACACCTTC CASSLNEGDDYGYTF
TRBJ2-1 TRBD2 few TRBV20-1 TGCAGTGCTAGAGCGGGGGGGCCGGTTGAGCAGTTCTTC CSARAGGPVEQFF
TRBJ2-1 TRBD1 . TRBV10-3 TGTGCCATCAGTGCTGGACAGGACAATGAGCAGTTCTTC CAISAGQDNEQFF
TRBJ2-6 . few TRBV20-1 TGCAGTGCCAGAGAGGAGCAGGGGGGGGCCAACGTCCTGACTTTC CSAREEQGGANVLTF
TRBJ2-3 TRBD2 . TRBV12-3/TRBV12-4 TGTGCCAGCAGGCCCCTTCCTAGCGGGGGAATCACAGATACGCAGTATTTT CASRPLPSGGITDTQYF
TRBJ2-7 . . TRBV12-3/TRBV12-4 TGTGCCAGCAGTTTAGCGGGATCGCGCCGCTACGAGCAGTACTTC CASSLAGSRRYEQYF
TRBJ2-4 . . TRBV7-9 TGTGCCAGCTCTCGGTCCGCAGAGGTTCAGTACTTC CASSRSAEVQYF
TRBJ1-5 TRBD1 . TRBV24-1 TGTGCCACCAGTGAAGGGGGCCCTTCCAATCAGCCCCAGCATTTT CATSEGGPSNQPQHF